These T cell receptor beta chains were read from a single sample in a study of T cell responses to AZD1222 COVID-19 vaccine. Some clones are missing from TCRdb's copy, which holds only in-frame ones; the method was immunoSEQ multiplex PCR. The table includes about 150,000 clones, roughly nine tenths detected once. This specimen consisted of peripheral blood, obtained 28 days after the second AZD1222 dose. These receptors all come from an adult who received the AZD1222 COVID-19 vaccine. The CDR3 runs from the conserved cysteine through the conserved F or W. The order of the fields is V gene, J gene, clone size, D gene, CDR3 protein, CDR3 DNA. The D gene is left open where the match is weak. A clone size is listed for some rows: how often the clone was seen (once, few, many), or a class if it is expanded.

TRBV6-5	TRBJ1-3	.	.	CASSYSVHRGNTIYF	TGTGCCAGCAGTTACTCGGTACACAGGGGAAACACCATATATTTT
TRBV7-6	TRBJ2-3	.	TRBD2	CASSSLAGARTDTQYF	TGTGCCAGCAGCTCACTAGCGGGAGCTCGCACAGATACGCAGTATTTT
TRBV15	TRBJ2-7	.	TRBD2	CATSRDKSGTGEQYF	TGTGCCACCAGCAGAGATAAGAGCGGGACTGGTGAGCAGTACTTC
TRBV29-1	TRBJ1-2	.	.	CSVATGRYGYTF	TGCAGCGTTGCCACAGGTCGTTATGGCTACACCTTC
TRBV5-1	TRBJ2-7	.	.	CASSPGGTGDWTRSPYEQYF	TGCGCCAGCAGCCCCGGAGGTACAGGGGATTGGACTAGATCTCCCTACGAGCAGTACTTC
TRBV30	TRBJ1-5	.	.	CAWSVPAGGNQPQHF	TGTGCCTGGAGTGTACCAGCAGGCGGCAATCAGCCCCAGCATTTT
TRBV7-2	TRBJ2-1	.	.	CASSSIRPVNEQFF	TGTGCCAGCAGCTCTATTCGACCCGTGAATGAGCAGTTCTTC
TRBV5-1	TRBJ1-4	once	.	CASSPRGPTNEKLFF	TGCGCCAGCAGTCCGAGGGGCCCAACTAATGAAAAACTGTTTTTT
TRBV4-1	TRBJ1-5	.	.	CASSQADRPSNQPQHF	TGCGCCAGCAGCCAAGCTGACAGGCCAAGCAATCAGCCCCAGCATTTT
TRBV6-6	TRBJ1-3	.	.	CASSYSRVEAGNTIYF	TGTGCCAGCAGTTACTCGCGCGTGGAGGCTGGAAACACCATATATTTT
TRBV28	TRBJ2-7	.	TRBD1	CASRDSGEQYF	TGTGCCAGCCGGGACAGCGGCGAGCAGTACTTC
TRBV20-1	TRBJ2-2	.	TRBD2	CSASLSGRGTGELFF	TGCAGTGCTAGTTTGAGCGGGAGGGGAACCGGGGAGCTGTTTTTT
TRBV5-1	TRBJ1-2	once	TRBD1	CASATGGSFYGYTF	TGCGCCAGCGCCACAGGGGGCTCATTCTATGGCTACACCTTC
TRBV6-2/TRBV6-3	TRBJ2-3	.	TRBD2	CASSYDGTLASFVVQYF	TGTGCCAGCAGTTACGATGGTACACTAGCGTCCTTTGTGGTCCAGTATTTT
TRBV18	TRBJ2-6	.	.	CASSPPAAGANVLTF	TGTGCCAGCTCACCACCTGCGGCTGGGGCCAACGTCCTGACTTTC
TRBV19	TRBJ1-2	.	.	CASSTAQLPYGYTF	TGTGCCAGTAGTACCGCGCAGCTCCCCTATGGCTACACCTTC
TRBV11-2	TRBJ1-1	.	TRBD1	CASSLGRGRKTEAFF	TGTGCCAGCAGCTTAGGCAGGGGGCGAAAAACTGAAGCTTTCTTT
TRBV28	TRBJ1-2	.	.	CASSLIGETLNGYTF	TGTGCCAGCAGTTTAATCGGAGAGACATTGAATGGCTACACCTTC
TRBV18	TRBJ1-2	few	TRBD1	CASSRGQGTKDYGYTF	TGTGCCAGCTCCCGCGGACAGGGCACTAAAGACTATGGCTACACCTTC
TRBV7-9	TRBJ1-1	.	TRBD1	CASSSGQGAEIAFF	TGTGCCAGCAGCTCGGGACAGGGGGCTGAAATAGCTTTCTTT
TRBV5-8	TRBJ1-2	.	.	CASSVQVRGYTF	TGTGCCAGCAGCGTACAGGTTCGCGGCTACACCTTC
TRBV5-4	TRBJ1-2	.	TRBD1	CASSFGDSGRYGYTF	TGTGCCAGCAGCTTTGGGGACAGTGGGCGGTATGGCTACACCTTC
TRBV28	TRBJ2-7	.	TRBD1	CASSRPPGQGSYEQYF	TGTGCCAGCAGCCGTCCTCCGGGACAGGGCTCCTACGAGCAGTACTTC
TRBV7-9	TRBJ2-5	.	.	CASSWGAQETQYF	TGTGCCAGCAGCTGGGGGGCCCAGGAGACCCAGTACTTC
TRBV4-1	TRBJ2-5	few	TRBD2	CASSPARASGRAGEETQYF	TGCGCCAGCAGCCCGGCCAGGGCTAGCGGGAGGGCCGGGGAAGAGACCCAGTACTTC
TRBV27	TRBJ2-3	.	.	CASSLAAAGTSTDTQYF	TGTGCCAGCAGTTTAGCTGCGGCGGGGACTAGCACAGATACGCAGTATTTT
TRBV12-5	TRBJ2-1	.	TRBD2	CASGLFPSGRDEQFF	TGTGCTAGTGGTTTGTTTCCTAGCGGGAGAGATGAGCAGTTCTTC
TRBV7-2	TRBJ1-5	.	.	CASSLVGPELYSNQPQHF	TGTGCCAGCAGCTTAGTCGGGCCGGAGCTGTATAGCAATCAGCCCCAGCATTTT
TRBV7-9	TRBJ1-5	.	TRBD1	CASSKGQGDQPQHF	TGTGCCAGCAGCAAAGGACAGGGCGATCAGCCCCAGCATTTT
TRBV2	TRBJ1-6	.	.	CAISQAYSPLHF	TGTGCCATCTCCCAGGCGTATTCACCCCTCCACTTT
TRBV4-3	TRBJ2-1	.	TRBD1	CASSTRTGYNEQFF	TGCGCCAGCAGCACCCGGACAGGGTACAATGAGCAGTTCTTC
TRBV11-2	TRBJ1-1	.	.	CASSLGGGRMNTEAFF	TGTGCCAGCAGCTTGGGCGGGGGGCGCATGAACACTGAAGCTTTCTTT
TRBV6-5	TRBJ1-4	.	.	CASRNAGHEKLFF	TGTGCCAGCAGAAACGCCGGGCATGAAAAACTGTTTTTT
TRBV6-5	TRBJ1-1	.	.	CASSYSAGPNTEAFF	TGTGCCAGCAGTTACTCGGCAGGGCCGAACACTGAAGCTTTCTTT
TRBV3-1/TRBV3-2	TRBJ1-3	once	TRBD1	CASSLTGGGGNTIYF	TGTGCCAGCAGCCTTACAGGGGGCGGAGGAAACACCATATATTTT
TRBV25-1	TRBJ1-1	.	.	CASSPSGPTEAFF	TGTGCCAGCAGCCCCTCAGGGCCCACTGAAGCTTTCTTT
TRBV18	TRBJ1-1	.	.	CASSMGHINEAFF	TGTGCCAGCTCAATGGGACACATTAATGAAGCTTTCTTT
TRBV6-4	TRBJ2-1	.	.	CASSEGGDTYYNEQFF	TGTGCCAGCAGTGAAGGGGGGGATACCTACTACAATGAGCAGTTCTTC
TRBV19	TRBJ2-2	.	.	CASSIVAGINTGELFF	TGTGCCAGTAGTATAGTTGCAGGGATAAACACCGGGGAGCTGTTTTTT
TRBV7-8	TRBJ2-3	.	TRBD2	CASSLGGTSYNTDTQYF	TGTGCCAGCAGCTTAGGCGGGACTAGCTATAACACAGATACGCAGTATTTT
TRBV30	TRBJ1-1	.	TRBD1	CAWSRGQGFMNTEAFF	TGTGCCTGGAGTAGGGGACAGGGGTTTATGAACACTGAAGCTTTCTTT
TRBV18	TRBJ2-7	.	.	CASSPDQGSSYEQYF	TGTGCCAGCTCTCCAGACCAGGGGAGCTCCTACGAGCAGTACTTC
TRBV19	TRBJ1-5	.	.	CASSMRFNQPQHF	TGTGCCAGTAGTATGAGGTTCAATCAGCCCCAGCATTTT
TRBV6-4	TRBJ2-1	once	.	CASSERRSIDSSYNEQFF	TGTGCCAGCAGCGAGAGGAGGTCGATTGATAGCTCCTACAATGAGCAGTTCTTC
TRBV7-9	TRBJ2-7	.	TRBD1	CASSLQGAGEQYF	TGTGCCAGCAGCCTACAGGGGGCTGGCGAGCAGTACTTC
TRBV7-8	TRBJ1-5	.	.	CASSLRTNQPQHF	TGTGCCAGCAGCTTGAGAACCAATCAGCCCCAGCATTTT
TRBV29-1	TRBJ2-7	.	.	CSVVEGHSYEQYF	TGCAGCGTTGTGGAGGGGCACTCCTACGAGCAGTACTTC
TRBV29-1	TRBJ1-2	.	.	CSVRTGRNYGYTF	TGCAGCGTCCGGACGGGGAGGAACTATGGCTACACCTTC
TRBV5-4	TRBJ2-3	.	.	CASSLWAAESSTDTQYF	TGTGCCAGCAGCTTGTGGGCAGCAGAGTCTAGCACAGATACGCAGTATTTT
TRBV6-2/TRBV6-3	TRBJ1-1	.	TRBD1	CASSYSGTVLNTEAFF	TGTGCCAGCAGTTACTCGGGGACAGTCCTGAACACTGAAGCTTTCTTT
TRBV15	TRBJ2-2	.	.	CATSRALPGELFF	TGTGCCACCAGCAGAGCCCTACCCGGGGAGCTGTTTTTT
TRBV11-2	TRBJ2-5	.	.	CASQIPSDGEETQYF	TGTGCCAGTCAGATACCATCGGACGGGGAAGAGACCCAGTACTTC
TRBV3-1/TRBV3-2	TRBJ2-1	.	TRBD2	CASRTSGNYNEQFF	TGTGCCAGTAGGACTAGCGGGAACTACAATGAGCAGTTCTTC
TRBV7-9	TRBJ1-4	.	.	CASSPGRPNEKLFF	TGTGCCAGCAGCCCCGGGCGGCCTAATGAAAAACTGTTTTTT
TRBV4-3	TRBJ1-2	.	.	CASSQDRPPYTDGYTF	TGCGCCAGCAGCCAAGACCGACCGCCCTATACCGATGGCTACACCTTC
TRBV20-1	TRBJ1-1	few	.	CSAPSDTEAFF	TGCAGTGCTCCGAGTGACACTGAAGCTTTCTTT
TRBV19	TRBJ1-5	once	.	CASSTFSSQHF	TGTGCCAGTAGTACCTTCTCGTCCCAGCATTTT
TRBV19	TRBJ2-2	.	.	CASLDSPAGELFF	TGTGCCAGCCTGGACAGTCCGGCCGGGGAGCTGTTTTTT